A selection of T cell receptor beta chains follows, all from one sample in a study of T cells after yellow fever vaccination. MiXCR, applied by TCRdb to the 5' RACE reads, yields one record per CDR3 protein. Among approximately 9,300 distinct CDR3 sequences, 4.5% to 5.5% were seen once, and the ten largest hold roughly 1.6%. Sequenced material: PBMCs, either bulk or a sorted T-cell subset (CD4+, CD8+, memory, or dextramer-sorted; not recorded which), taken about 2 weeks after the first yellow fever vaccination. Receptors originate from a man aged 18 to 30 who received the YFV17D yellow fever vaccine. Both conserved end residues are part of each CDR3. Fields, in order: V gene, D gene, J gene, clone size, CDR3 protein, CDR3 DNA. The D gene is left open where the match is weak. Size tells how often a clone was seen (once, few, many) or the class of an expanded clone, and some rows leave it out.

V: TRBV27
D: .
J: TRBJ2-1
size: many
CDR3: CASSYYIGEQFF
DNA: TGTGCCAGCAGCTACTATATTGGGGAGCAGTTCTTC

V: TRBV6-5
D: TRBD1
J: TRBJ2-6
size: many
CDR3: CASSFKDRGTGANVLTF
DNA: TGTGCCAGCAGTTTCAAGGACAGGGGAACCGGGGCCAACGTCCTGACTTTC

V: TRBV7-3
D: .
J: TRBJ2-2
size: many
CDR3: CASSPFTTANTGELFF
DNA: TGTGCCAGCAGCCCCTTTACGACAGCGAACACCGGGGAGCTGTTTTTT

V: TRBV6-4
D: TRBD1
J: TRBJ2-3
size: many
CDR3: CASSRQGTPDTQYF
DNA: TGTGCCAGCAGTCGACAGGGAACTCCAGATACGCAGTATTTT

V: TRBV3-1
D: .
J: TRBJ2-1
size: many
CDR3: CASSQDLQIYNEQFF
DNA: TGTGCCAGCAGCCAAGATTTGCAGATCTACAATGAGCAGTTCTTC

V: TRBV6-5
D: .
J: TRBJ1-2
size: medium-sized
CDR3: CASSLGGARGYTF
DNA: TGTGCCAGCAGCCTAGGGGGGGCGCGTGGCTACACCTTC

V: TRBV29-1
D: .
J: TRBJ2-2
size: medium-sized
CDR3: CSVKYHTDGELFF
DNA: TGCAGCGTTAAATATCACACAGACGGGGAGCTGTTTTTT

V: TRBV4-2
D: .
J: TRBJ2-7
size: medium-sized
CDR3: CASSPGTGDPYEQYF
DNA: TGTGCCAGCAGCCCCGGGACTGGGGACCCCTACGAGCAGTACTTC

V: TRBV20-1
D: .
J: TRBJ1-3
size: medium-sized
CDR3: CSARDRQRSGNTIYF
DNA: TGCAGTGCTAGAGATCGTCAAAGGTCCGGAAACACCATATATTTT

V: TRBV20-1
D: .
J: TRBJ2-3
size: .
CDR3: CSALGGGPNTDTQFF
DNA: TGCAGTGCCCTGGGCGGTGGGCCTAACACAGATACGCAGTTTTTT

V: TRBV3-1
D: .
J: TRBJ1-1
size: many
CDR3: CASSQDGAVNTEAFF
DNA: TGTGCCAGCAGCCAAGATGGTGCAGTTAACACTGAAGCTTTCTTT

V: TRBV11-2
D: .
J: TRBJ2-3
size: medium-sized
CDR3: CASSPQPTDTQYF
DNA: TGTGCCAGCAGCCCCCAACCGACAGATACGCAGTATTTT

V: TRBV7-2
D: .
J: TRBJ1-1
size: .
CDR3: CAMRPRPGLGGAFF
DNA: TGTGCCATGAGACCCAGGCCAGGGCTGGGGGGAGCTTTCTTT

V: TRBV30
D: .
J: TRBJ1-6
size: many
CDR3: CAWSDGGRDSPLHF
DNA: TGTGCCTGGAGTGATGGAGGGAGAGATTCACCCCTCCACTTT

V: TRBV5-4
D: TRBD1
J: TRBJ1-1
size: many
CDR3: CASSLTGVTEAFF
DNA: TGTGCCAGCAGCTTAACAGGGGTAACTGAAGCTTTCTTT

V: TRBV7-2
D: TRBD2
J: TRBJ2-3
size: medium-sized
CDR3: CASSFTGGQDTQYF
DNA: TGTGCCAGCAGCTTTACGGGGGGGCAAGATACGCAGTATTTT